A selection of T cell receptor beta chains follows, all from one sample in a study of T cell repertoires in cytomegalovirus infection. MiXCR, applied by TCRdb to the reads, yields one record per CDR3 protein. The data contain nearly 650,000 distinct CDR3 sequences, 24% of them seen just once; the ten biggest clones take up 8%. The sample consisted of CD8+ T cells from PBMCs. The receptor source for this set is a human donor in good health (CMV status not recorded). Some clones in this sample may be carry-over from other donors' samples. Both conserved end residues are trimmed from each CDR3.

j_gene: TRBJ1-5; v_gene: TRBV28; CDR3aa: ASSPPDRDIYSNQPQH
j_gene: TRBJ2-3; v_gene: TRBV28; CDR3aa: ASSLFLGSTREKDTQY
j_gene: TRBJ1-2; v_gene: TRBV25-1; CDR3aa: ASSEIDSFYGYT
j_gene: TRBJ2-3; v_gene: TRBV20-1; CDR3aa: SARDPRVTTDTQY
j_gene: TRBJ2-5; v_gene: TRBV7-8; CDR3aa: ASSWGLRGETQY
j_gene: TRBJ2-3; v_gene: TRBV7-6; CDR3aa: ASSLVPALPGTQY
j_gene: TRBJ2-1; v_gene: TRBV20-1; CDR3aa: SGTSTGLGSYNEQF
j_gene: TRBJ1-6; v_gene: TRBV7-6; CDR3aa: ATPGGLQPGSPLH
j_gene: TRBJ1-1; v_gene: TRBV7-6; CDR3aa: ASISGGNTEAF
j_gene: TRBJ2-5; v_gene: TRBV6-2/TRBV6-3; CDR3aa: ASSPPSGETQY
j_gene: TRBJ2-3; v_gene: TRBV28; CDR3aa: ASSLGTSGGRTDTQY
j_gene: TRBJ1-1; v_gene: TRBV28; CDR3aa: ASREKTGYEWITEAF
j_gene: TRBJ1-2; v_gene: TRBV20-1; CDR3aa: SARDPISYGYT
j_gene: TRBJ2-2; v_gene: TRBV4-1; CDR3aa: ASSQAPFGEELF
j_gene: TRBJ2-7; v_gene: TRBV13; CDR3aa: ASSKQGAEQY
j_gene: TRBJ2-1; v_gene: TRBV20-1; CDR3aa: SASRQEQF
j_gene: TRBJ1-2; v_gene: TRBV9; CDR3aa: ASGTAGGYGYT
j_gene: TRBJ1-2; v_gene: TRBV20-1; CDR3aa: SAQDRGLDYGYT
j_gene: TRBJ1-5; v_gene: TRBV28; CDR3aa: ASSPLASNQPQH
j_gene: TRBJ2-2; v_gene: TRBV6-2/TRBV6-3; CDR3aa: ASSLALSGELF
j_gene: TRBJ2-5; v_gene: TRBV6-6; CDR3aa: ASSYWGRETQY
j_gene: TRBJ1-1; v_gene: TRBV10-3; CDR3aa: ASQEGANTEAF
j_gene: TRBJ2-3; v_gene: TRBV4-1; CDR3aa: ASSQEGPAGELPDTQY
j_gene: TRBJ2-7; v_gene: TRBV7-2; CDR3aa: ASSFEWGYEQY
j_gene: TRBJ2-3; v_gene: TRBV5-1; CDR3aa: ASSLSLKRGHQTDTQY
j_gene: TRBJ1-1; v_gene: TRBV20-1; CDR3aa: SARGTGKMAF
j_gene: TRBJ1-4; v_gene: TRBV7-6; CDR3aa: ASSTDRRNEKLF